This entry is about one TCR beta chain. This specimen belongs to a study of blood T cell repertoires in COVID-19. Original data processing: Researchers report that nucleated cell counts were estimated from reference gene primer amplification. Some clones are missing from TCRdb's copy, which holds only in-frame ones; the method was immunoSEQ multiplex PCR. The DNA was the basis for D and trimming; V, J and clone size are from that table. The data hold roughly 100,000 clones, with about 89% observed a single time. The CDR3 runs to 13 residues. The ends were cut back, 5 bases at V and 3 bases at J, with 10 bases in the middle. The germline V gene encodes CDR1 MNHEY and CDR2 SVGAGI.

The chain has TRBV6-5 and TRBJ1-2; tentatively, D is TRBD1 (5 bases). Sequenced sample: peripheral blood. This TCR was sampled from a man in his forties or fifties with acute or convalescent COVID-19. The DNA of the CDR3 is TGTGCCAGCAGTAAGGGGTGGGACTATGGCTACACCTTC. It is translated as CASSKGWDYGYTF.